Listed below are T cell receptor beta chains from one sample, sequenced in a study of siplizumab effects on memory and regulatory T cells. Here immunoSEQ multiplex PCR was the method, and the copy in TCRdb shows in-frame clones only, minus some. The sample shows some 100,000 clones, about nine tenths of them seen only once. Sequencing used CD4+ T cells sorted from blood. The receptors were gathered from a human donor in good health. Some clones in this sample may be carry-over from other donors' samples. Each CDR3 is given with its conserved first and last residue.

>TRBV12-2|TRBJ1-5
CASPGRDGSNQPQHF
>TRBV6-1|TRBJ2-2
CASSDVGLAANTGELFF
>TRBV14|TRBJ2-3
CASGRGGSTDTQYF
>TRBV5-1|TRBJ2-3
CASSLGNRDTQYF
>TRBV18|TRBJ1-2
CASSPNGYGYTF
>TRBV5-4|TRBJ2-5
CASSSGSSLSQETQYF
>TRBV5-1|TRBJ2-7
CASSLAGGRNYEQYF
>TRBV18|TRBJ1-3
CASSPQGSGNTIYF
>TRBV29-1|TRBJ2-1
CSAELAGEGKNEQFF
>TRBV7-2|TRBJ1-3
CASSPIGSPEGNTIYF
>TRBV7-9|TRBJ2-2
CASSSNTGELFF
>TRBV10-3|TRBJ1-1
CAISRGGDTEAFF
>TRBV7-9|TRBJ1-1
CASSGSGRVPGTEAFF
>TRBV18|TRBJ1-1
CASSTAPGTDSEAFF
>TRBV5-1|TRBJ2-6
CASSITGLGANVLTF
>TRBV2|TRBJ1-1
CASSERQGATEAFF
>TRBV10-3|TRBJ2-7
CAISDMSSGSYEQYF
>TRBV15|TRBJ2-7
CATSGVLQGESYEQYF
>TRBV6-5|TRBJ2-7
CASRLTGGGEQYF
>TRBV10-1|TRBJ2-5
CASSDQTGDVETQYF
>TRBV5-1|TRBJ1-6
CASSVGQGGSPLHF
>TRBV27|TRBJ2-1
CASSRGPAGRGYEQFF
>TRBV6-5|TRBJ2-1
CASSYVGDEQFF
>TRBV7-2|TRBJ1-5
CASSLDSPWGPQHF
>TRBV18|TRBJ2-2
CASSPVAGVVNTGELFF
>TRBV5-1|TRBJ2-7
CASSLQGLGEQYF
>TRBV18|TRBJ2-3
CASSPTGATDTQYF
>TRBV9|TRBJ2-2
CASSAPGGNTGELFF
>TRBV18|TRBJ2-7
CASSPPFGVYEQYF
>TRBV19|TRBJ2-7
CASSIGIAGTYEQYF
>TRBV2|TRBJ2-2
CASRPEMWELFF
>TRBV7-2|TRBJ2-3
CASSLGGRVIDTQYF
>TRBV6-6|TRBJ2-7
CASCLGGKPYEQYF
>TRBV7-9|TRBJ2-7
CASRNGSVTEQYF
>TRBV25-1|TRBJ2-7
CASRETGIYEQYF
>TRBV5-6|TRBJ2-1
CASSLRLERAFF
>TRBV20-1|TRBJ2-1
CSAYYNEQFF
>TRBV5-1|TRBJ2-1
CASSFPDSQYNEQFF
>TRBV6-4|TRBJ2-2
CASRDRPTGELFF
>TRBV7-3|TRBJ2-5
CASSPQSWTATQYF
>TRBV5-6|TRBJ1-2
CASSSFTLRDPGPSSF
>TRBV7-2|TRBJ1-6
CASRSTGNPYNSPLHF
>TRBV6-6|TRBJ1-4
CASSYWNQEKLFF
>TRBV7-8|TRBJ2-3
CASSSHTGTDTQYF
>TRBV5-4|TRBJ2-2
CASSLAGNTGELFF
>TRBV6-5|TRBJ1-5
CASKGAAGQPQHF
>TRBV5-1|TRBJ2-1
CASSDPGLAGQEQFF
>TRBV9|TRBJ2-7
CASSSQGQKRSYEQYF
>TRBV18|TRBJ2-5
CASSPVTSGTETQYF
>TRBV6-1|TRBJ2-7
CATIYEQYF
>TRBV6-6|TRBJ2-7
CASRTPYEQYF
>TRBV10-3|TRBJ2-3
CAISEPNLAGGNTDTQYF
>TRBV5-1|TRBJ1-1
CASSLSRSNTEAFF
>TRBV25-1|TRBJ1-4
CASSEMNRGVQKLFF